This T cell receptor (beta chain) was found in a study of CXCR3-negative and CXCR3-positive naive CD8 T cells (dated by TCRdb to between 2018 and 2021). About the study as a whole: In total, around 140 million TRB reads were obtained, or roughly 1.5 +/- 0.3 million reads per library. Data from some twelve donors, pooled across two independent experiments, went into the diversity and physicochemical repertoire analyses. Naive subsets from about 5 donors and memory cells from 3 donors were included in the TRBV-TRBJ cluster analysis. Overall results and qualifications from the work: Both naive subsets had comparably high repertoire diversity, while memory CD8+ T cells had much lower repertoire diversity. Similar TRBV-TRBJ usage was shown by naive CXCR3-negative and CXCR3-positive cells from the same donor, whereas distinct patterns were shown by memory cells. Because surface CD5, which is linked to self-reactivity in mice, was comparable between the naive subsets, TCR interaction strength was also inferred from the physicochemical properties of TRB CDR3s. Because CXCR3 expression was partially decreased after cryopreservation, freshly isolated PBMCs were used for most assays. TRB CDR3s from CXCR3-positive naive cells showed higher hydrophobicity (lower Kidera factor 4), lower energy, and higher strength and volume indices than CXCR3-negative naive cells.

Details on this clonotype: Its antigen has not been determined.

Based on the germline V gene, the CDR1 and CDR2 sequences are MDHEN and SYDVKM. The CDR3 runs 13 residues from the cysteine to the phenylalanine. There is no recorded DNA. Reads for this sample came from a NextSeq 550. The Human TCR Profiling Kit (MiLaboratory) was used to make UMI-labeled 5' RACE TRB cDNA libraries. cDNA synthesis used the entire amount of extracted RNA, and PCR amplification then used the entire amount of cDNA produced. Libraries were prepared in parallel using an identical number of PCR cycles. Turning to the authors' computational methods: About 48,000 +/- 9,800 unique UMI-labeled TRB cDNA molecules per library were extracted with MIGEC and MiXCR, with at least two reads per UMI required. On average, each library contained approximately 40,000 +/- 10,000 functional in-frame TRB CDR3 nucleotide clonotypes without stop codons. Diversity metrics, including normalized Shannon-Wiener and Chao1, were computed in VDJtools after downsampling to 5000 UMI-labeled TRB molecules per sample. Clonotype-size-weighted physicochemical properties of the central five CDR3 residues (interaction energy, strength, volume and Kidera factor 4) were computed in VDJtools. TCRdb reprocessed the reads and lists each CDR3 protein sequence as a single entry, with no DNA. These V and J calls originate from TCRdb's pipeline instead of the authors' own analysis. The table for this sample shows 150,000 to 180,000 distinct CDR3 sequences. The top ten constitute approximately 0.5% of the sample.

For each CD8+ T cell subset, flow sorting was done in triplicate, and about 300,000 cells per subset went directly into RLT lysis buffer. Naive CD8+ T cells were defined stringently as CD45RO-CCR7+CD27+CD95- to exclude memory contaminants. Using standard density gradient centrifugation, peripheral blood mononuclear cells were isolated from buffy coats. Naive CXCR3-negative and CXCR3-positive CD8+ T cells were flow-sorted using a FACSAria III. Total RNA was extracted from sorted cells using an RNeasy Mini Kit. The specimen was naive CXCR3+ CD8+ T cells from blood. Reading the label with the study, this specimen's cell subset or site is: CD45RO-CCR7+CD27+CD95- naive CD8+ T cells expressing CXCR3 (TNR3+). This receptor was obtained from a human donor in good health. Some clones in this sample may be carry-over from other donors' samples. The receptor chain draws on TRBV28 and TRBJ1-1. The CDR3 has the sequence CASKDPGGAEAFF. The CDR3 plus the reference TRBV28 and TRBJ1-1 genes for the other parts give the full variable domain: DVKVTQSSRYLVKRTGEKVFLECVQDMDHENMFWYRQDPGLGLRLIYFSYDVKMKEKGDIPEGYSVSREKKERFSLILESASTNQTSMYLCASKDPGGAEAFFGQGTRLTVV.